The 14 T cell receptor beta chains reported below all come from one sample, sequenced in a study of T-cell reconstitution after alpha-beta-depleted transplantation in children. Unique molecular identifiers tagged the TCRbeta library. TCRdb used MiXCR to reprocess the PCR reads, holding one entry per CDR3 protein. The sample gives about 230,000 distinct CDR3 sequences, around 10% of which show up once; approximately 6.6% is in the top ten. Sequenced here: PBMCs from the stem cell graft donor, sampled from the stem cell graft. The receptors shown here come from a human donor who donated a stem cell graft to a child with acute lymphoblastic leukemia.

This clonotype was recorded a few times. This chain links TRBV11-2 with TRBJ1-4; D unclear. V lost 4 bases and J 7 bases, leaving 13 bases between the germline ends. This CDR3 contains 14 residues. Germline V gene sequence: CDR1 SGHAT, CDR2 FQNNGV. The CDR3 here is CASSSPAVGEKLFF. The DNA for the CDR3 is TGTGCCAGCAGCTCCCCGGCAGTAGGTGAAAAACTGTTTTTT.

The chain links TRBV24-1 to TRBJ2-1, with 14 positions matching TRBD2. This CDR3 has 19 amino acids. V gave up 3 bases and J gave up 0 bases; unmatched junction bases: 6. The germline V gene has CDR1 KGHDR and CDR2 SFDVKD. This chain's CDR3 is CATSDPGTSGGSSYNEQFF. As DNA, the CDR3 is TGTGCCACCAGTGATCCAGGGACTAGCGGGGGAAGCTCCTACAATGAGCAGTTCTTC.

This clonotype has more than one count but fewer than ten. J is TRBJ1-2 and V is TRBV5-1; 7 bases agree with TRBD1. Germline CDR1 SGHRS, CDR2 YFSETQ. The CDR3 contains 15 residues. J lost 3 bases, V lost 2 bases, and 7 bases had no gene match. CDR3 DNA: TGCGCCAGCAGCTTTGTTCCAGGACAGGACTATGGCTACACCTTC. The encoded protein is CASSFVPGQDYGYTF.

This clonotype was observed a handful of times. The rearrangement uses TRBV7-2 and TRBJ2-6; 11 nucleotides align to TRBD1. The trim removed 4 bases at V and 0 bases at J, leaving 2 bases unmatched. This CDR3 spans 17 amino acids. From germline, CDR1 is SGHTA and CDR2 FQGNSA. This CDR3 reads CASSSGTGGSGANVLTF. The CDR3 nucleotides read TGTGCCAGCAGCTCCGGGACAGGGGGCTCTGGGGCCAACGTCCTGACTTTC. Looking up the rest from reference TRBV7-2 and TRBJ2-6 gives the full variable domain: GAGVSQSPSNKVTEKGKDVELRCDPISGHTALYWYRQSLGQGLEFLIYFQGNSAPDKSGLPSDRFSAERTGGSVSTLTIQRTQQEDSAVYLCASSSGTGGSGANVLTFGAGSRLTVL.

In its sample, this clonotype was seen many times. Written as DNA, the CDR3 is TGTGCCAGCAGCGCAACGGCTACCGGAGGATTAAGCTCTGGAAACACCATATATTTT. Its translation is CASSATATGGLSSGNTIYF. The J gene is TRBJ1-3, the V gene TRBV7-8; D is undetermined. This CDR3 is 19 amino acids long. Germline-derived CDR1 and CDR2 are SGHVS and FQNEAQ. Trimming took 5 bases from V and 0 from J, leaving 23 bases between them.

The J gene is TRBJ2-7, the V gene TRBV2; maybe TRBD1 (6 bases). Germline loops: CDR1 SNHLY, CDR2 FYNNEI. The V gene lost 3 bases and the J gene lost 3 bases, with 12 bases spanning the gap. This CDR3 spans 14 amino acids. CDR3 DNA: TGTGCCAGCAGTGACGTGGGGGCTAACTACGAGCAGTACTTC. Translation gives CASSDVGANYEQYF.

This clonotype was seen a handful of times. CDR3 loop: CASSQASRLAAYEQFF. Here the CDR3 DNA reads TGTGCCAGCAGCCAAGCATCACGACTAGCGGCCTATGAGCAGTTCTTC. The gene calls are TRBV4-2 and TRBJ2-1; TRBD2 matches 9 bases. The CDR3 is made up of 16 amino acids. CDR1 LGHNA and CDR2 YNFKEQ come from the germline V gene. V lost 1 base to trimming and J lost 8 bases; unmatched junction nucleotides: 9.

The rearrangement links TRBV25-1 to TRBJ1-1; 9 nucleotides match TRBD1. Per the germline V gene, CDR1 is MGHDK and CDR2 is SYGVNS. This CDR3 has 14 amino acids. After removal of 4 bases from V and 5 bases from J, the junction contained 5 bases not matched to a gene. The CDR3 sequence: CASSGYRGHTEAFF. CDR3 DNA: TGTGCCAGCAGTGGATACAGGGGGCATACTGAAGCTTTCTTT. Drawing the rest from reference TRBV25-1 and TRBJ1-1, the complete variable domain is EADIYQTPRYLVIGTGKKITLECSQTMGHDKMYWYQQDPGMELHLIHYSYGVNSTEKGDLSSESTVSRIRTEHFPLTLESARPSHTSQYLCASSGYRGHTEAFFGQGTRLTVV.

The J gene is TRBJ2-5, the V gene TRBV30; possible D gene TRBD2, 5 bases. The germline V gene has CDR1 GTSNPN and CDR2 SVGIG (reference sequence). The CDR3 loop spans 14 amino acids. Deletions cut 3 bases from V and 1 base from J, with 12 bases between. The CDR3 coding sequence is TGTGCCTGGAGGAGGGCAGAATTCCAAGAGACCCAGTACTTC. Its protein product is CAWRRAEFQETQYF. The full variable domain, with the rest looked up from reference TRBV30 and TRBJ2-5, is SQTIHQWPATLVQPVGSPLSLECTVEGTSNPNLYWYRQAAGRGLQLLFYSVGIGQISSEVPQNLSASRPQDRQFILSSKKLLLSDSGFYLCAWRRAEFQETQYFGPGTRLLVL.

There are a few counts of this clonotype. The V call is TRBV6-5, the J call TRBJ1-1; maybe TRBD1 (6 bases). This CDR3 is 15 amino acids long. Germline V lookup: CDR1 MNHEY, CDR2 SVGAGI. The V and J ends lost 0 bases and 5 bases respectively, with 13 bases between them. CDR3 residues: CASSYSPGAGTEAFF. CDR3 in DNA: TGTGCCAGCAGTTACTCTCCGGGGGCGGGGACTGAAGCTTTCTTT.

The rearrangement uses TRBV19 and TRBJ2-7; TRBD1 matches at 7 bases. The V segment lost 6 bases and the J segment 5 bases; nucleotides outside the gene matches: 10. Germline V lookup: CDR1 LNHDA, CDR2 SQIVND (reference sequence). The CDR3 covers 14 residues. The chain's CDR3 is CASRSTGIGDEQYF. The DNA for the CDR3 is TGTGCCAGTAGATCGACAGGGATTGGCGACGAGCAGTACTTC.

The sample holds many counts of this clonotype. The CDR3 DNA reads TGCAGTGCTAGTGGTGCGGGGGGGCGACAAGAGACCCAGTACTTC. Protein: CSASGAGGRQETQYF. This sequence joins TRBV20-1 and TRBJ2-5; the match to TRBD2 covers 9 bases. Looked up from germline, CDR1 is DFQATT and CDR2 is SNEGSKA (reference sequence). V dropped 3 bases and J dropped 2; count of bases not matched to a gene: 7. The CDR3 contains 15 residues.

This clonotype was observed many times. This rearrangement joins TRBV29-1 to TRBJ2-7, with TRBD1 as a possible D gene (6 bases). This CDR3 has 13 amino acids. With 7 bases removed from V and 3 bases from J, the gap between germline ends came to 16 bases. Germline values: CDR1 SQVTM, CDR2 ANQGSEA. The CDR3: CSAIGDMIYEQYF. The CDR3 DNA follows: TGCAGCGCCATAGGGGACATGATCTACGAGCAGTACTTC.

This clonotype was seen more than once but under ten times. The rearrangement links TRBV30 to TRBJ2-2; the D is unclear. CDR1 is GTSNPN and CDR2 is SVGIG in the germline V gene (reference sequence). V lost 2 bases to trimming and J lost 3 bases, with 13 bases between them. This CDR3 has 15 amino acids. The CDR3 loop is CAWSKINRDTGELFF. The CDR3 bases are TGTGCCTGGAGTAAGATTAACCGCGACACCGGGGAGCTGTTTTTT.